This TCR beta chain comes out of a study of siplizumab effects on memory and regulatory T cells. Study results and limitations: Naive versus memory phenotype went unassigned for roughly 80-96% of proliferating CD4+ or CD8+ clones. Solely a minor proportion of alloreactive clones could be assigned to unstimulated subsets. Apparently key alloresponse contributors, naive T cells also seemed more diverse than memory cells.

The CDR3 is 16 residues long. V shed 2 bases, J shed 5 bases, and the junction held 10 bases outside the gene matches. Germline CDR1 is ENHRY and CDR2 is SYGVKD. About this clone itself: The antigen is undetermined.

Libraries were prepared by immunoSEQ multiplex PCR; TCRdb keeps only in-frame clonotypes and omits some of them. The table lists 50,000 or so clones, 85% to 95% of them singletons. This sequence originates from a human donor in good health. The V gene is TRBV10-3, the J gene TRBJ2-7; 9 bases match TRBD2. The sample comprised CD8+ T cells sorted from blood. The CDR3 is CAISERVGLAGHEQYF. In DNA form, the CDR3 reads TGTGCCATCAGTGAGAGGGTGGGGCTAGCGGGACACGAGCAGTACTTC.